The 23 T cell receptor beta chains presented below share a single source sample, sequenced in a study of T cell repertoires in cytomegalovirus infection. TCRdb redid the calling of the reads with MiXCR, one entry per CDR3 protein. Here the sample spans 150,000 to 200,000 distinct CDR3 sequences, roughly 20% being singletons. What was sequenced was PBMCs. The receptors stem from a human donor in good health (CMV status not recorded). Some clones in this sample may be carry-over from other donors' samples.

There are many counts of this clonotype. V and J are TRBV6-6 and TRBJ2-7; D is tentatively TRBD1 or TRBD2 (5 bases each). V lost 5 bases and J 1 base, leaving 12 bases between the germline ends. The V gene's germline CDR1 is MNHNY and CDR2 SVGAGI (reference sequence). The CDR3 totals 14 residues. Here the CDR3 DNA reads TGTGCCAGCAGTAGAGGGGTAGGGTCCTACGAGCAGTACTTC. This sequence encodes CASSRGVGSYEQYF.

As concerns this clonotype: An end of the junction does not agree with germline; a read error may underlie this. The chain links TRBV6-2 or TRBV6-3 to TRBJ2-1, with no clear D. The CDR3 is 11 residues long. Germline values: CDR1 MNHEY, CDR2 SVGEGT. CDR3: CATSFYSEQFF. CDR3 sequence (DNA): TGTGCCACCTCATTCTACAGTGAGCAGTTCTTC.

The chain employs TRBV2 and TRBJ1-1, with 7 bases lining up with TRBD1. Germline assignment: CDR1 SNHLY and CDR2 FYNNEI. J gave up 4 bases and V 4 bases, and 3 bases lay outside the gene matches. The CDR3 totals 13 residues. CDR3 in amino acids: CASSGNRGTEAFF. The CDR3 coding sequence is TGTGCCAGCAGTGGGAACAGGGGCACTGAAGCTTTCTTT.

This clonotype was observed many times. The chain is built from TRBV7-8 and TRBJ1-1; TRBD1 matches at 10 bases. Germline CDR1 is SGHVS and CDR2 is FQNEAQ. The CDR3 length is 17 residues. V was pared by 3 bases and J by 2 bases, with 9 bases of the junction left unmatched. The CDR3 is CASSFHRTGGFNTEAFF. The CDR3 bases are TGTGCCAGCAGCTTCCACCGGACAGGGGGATTTAACACTGAAGCTTTCTTT.

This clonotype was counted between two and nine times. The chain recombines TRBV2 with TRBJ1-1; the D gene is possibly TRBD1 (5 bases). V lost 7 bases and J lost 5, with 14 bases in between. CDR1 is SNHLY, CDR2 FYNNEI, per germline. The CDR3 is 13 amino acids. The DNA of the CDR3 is TGTGCCAGCATCCAGGAGGAGGGGACTGAAGCTTTCTTT. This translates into CASIQEEGTEAFF.

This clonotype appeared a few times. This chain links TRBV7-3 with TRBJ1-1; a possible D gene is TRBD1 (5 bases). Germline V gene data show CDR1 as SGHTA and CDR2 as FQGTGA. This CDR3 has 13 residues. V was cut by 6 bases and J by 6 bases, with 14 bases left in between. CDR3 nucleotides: TGTGCCAGCAGGGACCCAGGGTCTTCTGAAGCTTTCTTT. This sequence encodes CASRDPGSSEAFF.

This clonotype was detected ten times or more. The CDR3 DNA follows: TGTGCCAGCAGCTTAGGCGGTAGCACCAATGAGCAGTTCTTC. It codes for CASSLGGSTNEQFF. The V call is TRBV11-3, the J call TRBJ2-1; D remains ambiguous. V lost 1 base, J lost 6 bases, and 10 bases lay in between. The CDR3 contains 14 residues. In germline, CDR1 is SGHNT, CDR2 YENEEA.

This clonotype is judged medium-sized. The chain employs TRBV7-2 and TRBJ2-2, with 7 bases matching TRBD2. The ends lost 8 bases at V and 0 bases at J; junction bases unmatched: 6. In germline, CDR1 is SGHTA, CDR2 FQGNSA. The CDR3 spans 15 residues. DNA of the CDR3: TGTGCCAGCCGCACTAGCGCCGCGAACACCGGGGAGCTGTTTTTT. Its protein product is CASRTSAANTGELFF.

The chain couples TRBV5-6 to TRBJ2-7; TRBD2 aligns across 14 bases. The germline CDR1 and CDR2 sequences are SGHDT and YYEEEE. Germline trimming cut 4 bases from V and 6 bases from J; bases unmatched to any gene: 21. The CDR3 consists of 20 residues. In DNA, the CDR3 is TGTGCCAGCAGCGGGGGCCCGGGACTAGCGGGGGCCACTATCTTCTTCGAGCAGTACTTC. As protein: CASSGGPGLAGATIFFEQYF. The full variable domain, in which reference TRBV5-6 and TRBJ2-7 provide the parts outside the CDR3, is DAGVTQSPTHLIKTRGQQVTLRCSPKSGHDTVSWYQQALGQGPQFIFQYYEEEERQRGNFPDRFSGHQFPNYSSELNVNALLLGDSALYLCASSGGPGLAGATIFFEQYFGPGTRLTVT.

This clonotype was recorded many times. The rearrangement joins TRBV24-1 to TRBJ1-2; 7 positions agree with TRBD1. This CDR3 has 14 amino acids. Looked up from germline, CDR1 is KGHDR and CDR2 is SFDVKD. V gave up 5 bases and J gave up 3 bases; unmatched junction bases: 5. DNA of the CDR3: TGTGCCACCAGTGGAACGACAGGGTACTATGGCTACACCTTC. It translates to CATSGTTGYYGYTF.

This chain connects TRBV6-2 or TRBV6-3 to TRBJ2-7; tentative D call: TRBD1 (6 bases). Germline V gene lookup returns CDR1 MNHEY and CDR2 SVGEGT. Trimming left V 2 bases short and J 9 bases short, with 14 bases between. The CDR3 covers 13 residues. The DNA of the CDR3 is TGTGCCAGCAGTTACAGGACTCAGGGGTGGCAGTACTTC. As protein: CASSYRTQGWQYF.

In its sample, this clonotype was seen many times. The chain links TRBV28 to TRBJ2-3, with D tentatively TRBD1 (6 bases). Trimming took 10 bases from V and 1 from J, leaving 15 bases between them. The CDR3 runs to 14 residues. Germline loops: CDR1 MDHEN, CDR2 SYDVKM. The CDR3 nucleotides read TGTGCCATTTGCAGGGGTTCTGGCACAGATACGCAGTATTTT. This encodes CAICRGSGTDTQYF.

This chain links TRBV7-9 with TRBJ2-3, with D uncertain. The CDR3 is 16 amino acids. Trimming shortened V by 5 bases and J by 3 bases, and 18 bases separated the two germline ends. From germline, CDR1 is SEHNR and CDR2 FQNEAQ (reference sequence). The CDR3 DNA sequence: TGTGCCAGCAGCGTAGATGGATTGGGCAGGACAGATACGCAGTATTTT. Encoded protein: CASSVDGLGRTDTQYF. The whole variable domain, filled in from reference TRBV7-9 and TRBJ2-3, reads DTGVSQNPRHKITKRGQNVTFRCDPISEHNRLYWYRQTLGQGPEFLTYFQNEAQLEKSRLLSDRFSAERPKGSFSTLEIQRTEQGDSAMYLCASSVDGLGRTDTQYFGPGTRLTVL.

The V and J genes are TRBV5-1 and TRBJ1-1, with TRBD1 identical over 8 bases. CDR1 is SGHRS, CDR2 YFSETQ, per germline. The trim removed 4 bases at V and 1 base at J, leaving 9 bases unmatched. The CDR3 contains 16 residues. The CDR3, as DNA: TGCGCCAGCAGCCTTCAGACAGGGGCGTCGAACACTGAAGCTTTCTTT. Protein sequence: CASSLQTGASNTEAFF.

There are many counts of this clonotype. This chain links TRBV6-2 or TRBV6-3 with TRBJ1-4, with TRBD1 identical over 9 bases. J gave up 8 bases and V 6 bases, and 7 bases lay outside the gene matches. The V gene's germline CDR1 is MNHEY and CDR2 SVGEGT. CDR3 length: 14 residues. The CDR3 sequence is CASRRTGEREKLFF. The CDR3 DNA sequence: TGTGCCAGCAGGCGGACAGGGGAGCGAGAAAAACTGTTTTTT.

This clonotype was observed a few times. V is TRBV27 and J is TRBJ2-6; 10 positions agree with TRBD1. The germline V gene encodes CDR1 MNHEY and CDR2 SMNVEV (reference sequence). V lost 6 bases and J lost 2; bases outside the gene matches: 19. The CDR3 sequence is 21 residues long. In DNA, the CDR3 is TGTGCCAGCAGGACCATCTTCGGGACAGGGGAATTGATAACTGGGGCCAACGTCCTGACTTTC. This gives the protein CASRTIFGTGELITGANVLTF.

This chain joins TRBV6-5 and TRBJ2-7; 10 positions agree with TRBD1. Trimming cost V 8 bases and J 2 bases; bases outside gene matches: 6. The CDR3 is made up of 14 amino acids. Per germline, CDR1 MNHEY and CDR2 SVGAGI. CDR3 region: CASQRDRGTYEQYF. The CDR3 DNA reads TGTGCCAGCCAGCGGGACAGGGGTACCTACGAGCAGTACTTC.

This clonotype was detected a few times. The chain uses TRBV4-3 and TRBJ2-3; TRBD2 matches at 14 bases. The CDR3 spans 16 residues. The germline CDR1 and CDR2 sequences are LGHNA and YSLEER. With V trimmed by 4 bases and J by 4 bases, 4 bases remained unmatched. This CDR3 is CASSLGTSGRPDTQYF. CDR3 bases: TGCGCCAGCAGCCTTGGGACTAGCGGGAGACCAGATACGCAGTATTTT.

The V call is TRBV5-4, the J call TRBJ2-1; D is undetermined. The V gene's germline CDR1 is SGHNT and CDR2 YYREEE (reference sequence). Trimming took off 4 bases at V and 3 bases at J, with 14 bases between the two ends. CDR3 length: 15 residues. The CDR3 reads CASSIPVGNYNEQFF. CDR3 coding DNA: TGTGCCAGCAGCATACCAGTAGGAAACTACAATGAGCAGTTCTTC. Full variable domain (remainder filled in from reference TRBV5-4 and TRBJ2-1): ETGVTQSPTHLIKTRGQQVTLRCSSQSGHNTVSWYQQALGQGPQFIFQYYREEENGRGNFPPRFSGLQFPNYSSELNVNALELDDSALYLCASSIPVGNYNEQFFGPGTRLTVL.

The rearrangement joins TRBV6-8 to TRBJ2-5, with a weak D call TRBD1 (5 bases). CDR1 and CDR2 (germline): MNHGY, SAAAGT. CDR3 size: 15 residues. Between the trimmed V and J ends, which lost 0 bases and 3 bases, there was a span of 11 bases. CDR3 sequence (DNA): TGTGCCAGCAGTTACTCAAGGGGCCTCGAAGAGACCCAGTACTTC. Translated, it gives CASSYSRGLEETQYF.

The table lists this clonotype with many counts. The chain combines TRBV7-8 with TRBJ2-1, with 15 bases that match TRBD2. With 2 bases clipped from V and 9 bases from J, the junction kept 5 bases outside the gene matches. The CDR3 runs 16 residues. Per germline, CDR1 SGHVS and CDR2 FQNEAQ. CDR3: CASSLSGTSGRSEQFF. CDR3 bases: TGTGCCAGCAGCTTAAGTGGGACTAGCGGGAGGTCTGAGCAGTTCTTC. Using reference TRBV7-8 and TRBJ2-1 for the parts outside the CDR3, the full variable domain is GAGVSQSPRYKVAKRGQDVALRCDPISGHVSLFWYQQALGQGPEFLTYFQNEAQLDKSGLPSDRFFAERPEGSVSTLKIQRTQQEDSAVYLCASSLSGTSGRSEQFFGPGTRLTVL.

CDR3: CASSISRFEQFF. The CDR3 DNA follows: TGTGCCAGTAGTATTTCAAGATTTGAGCAGTTCTTC. This chain connects TRBV19 to TRBJ2-1; no clear D. The V gene lost 3 bases and the J gene lost 9 bases, with 9 bases spanning the gap. The CDR3 is made up of 12 amino acids. From germline, CDR1 is LNHDA and CDR2 SQIVND (reference sequence).

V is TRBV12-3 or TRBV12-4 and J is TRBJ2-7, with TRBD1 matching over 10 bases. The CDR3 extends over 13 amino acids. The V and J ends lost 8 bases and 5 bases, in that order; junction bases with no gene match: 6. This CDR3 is CASGRDRGHEQYF. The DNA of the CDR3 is TGTGCCAGCGGCCGGGACAGGGGCCACGAGCAGTACTTC.